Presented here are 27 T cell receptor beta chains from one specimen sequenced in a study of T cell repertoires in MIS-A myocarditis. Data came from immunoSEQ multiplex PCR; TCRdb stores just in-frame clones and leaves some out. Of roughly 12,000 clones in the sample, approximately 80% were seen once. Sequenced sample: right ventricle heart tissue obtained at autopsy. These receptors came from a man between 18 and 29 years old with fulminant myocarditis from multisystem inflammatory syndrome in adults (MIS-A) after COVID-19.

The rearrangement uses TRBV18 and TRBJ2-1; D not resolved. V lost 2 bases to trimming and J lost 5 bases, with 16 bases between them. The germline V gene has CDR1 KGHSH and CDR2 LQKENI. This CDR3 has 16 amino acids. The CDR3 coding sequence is TGTGCCAGCTCACCATTGTGGGCGGAATCGAACAATGAGCAGTTCTTC. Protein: CASSPLWAESNNEQFF.

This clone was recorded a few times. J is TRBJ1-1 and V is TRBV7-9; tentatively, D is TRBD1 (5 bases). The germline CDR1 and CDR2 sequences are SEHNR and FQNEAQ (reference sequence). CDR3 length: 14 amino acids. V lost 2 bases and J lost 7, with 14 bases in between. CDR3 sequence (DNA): TGTGCCAGCAGCTTATTGACGTTGGGGGATGAAGCTTTCTTT. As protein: CASSLLTLGDEAFF.

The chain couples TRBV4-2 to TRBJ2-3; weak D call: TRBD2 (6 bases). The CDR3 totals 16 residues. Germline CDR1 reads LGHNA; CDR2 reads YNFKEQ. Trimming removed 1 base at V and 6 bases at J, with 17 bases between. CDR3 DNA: TGTGCCAGCAGCCAAGTTGAGGGACTCTCAGGCGATACGCAGTATTTT. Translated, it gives CASSQVEGLSGDTQYF.

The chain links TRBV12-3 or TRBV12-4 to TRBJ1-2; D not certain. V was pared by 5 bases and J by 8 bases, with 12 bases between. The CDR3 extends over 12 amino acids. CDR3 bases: TGTGCCAGCAGTACCCGAAGGTGGGGCTACACCTTC. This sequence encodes CASSTRRWGYTF.

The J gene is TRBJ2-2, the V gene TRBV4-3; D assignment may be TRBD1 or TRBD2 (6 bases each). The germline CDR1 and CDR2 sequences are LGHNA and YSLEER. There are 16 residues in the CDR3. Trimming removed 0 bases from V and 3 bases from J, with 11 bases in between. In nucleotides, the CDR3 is TGCGCCAGCAGCCAAGAGAGGGGGGACTACACCGGGGAGCTGTTTTTT. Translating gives CASSQERGDYTGELFF.

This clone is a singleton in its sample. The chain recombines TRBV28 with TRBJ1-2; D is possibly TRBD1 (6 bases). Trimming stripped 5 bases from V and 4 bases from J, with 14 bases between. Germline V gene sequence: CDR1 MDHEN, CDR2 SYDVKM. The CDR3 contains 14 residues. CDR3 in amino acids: CASSIPGQLYGYTF. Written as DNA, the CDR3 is TGTGCCAGCAGTATACCGGGACAACTCTATGGCTACACCTTC.

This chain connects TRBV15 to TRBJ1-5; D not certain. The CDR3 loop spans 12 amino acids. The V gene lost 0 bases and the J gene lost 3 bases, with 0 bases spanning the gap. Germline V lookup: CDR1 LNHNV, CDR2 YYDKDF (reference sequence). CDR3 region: CATSRDNQPQHF. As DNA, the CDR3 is TGTGCCACCAGCAGAGACAATCAGCCCCAGCATTTT.

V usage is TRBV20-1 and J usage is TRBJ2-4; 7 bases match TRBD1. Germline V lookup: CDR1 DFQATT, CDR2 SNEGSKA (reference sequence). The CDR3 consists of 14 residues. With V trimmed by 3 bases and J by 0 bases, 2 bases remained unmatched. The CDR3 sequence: CSASTGVAKNIQYF. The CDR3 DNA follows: TGCAGTGCTAGTACAGGGGTAGCCAAAAACATTCAGTACTTC.

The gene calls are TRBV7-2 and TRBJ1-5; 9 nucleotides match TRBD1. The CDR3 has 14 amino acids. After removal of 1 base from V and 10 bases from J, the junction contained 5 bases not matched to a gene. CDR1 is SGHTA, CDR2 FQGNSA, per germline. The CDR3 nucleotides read TGTGCCAGCAGCTTAGGGGACAGGGATAGACCCCAGCATTTT. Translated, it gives CASSLGDRDRPQHF. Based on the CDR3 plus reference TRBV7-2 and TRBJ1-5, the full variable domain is GAGVSQSPSNKVTEKGKDVELRCDPISGHTALYWYRQSLGQGLEFLIYFQGNSAPDKSGLPSDRFSAERTGGSVSTLTIQRTQQEDSAVYLCASSLGDRDRPQHFGDGTRLSIL.

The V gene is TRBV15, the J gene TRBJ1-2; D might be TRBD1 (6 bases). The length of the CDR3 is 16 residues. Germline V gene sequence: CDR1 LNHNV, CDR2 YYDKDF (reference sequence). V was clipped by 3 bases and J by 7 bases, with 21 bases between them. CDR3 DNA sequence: TGTGCCACCAGCAGCCCCCTGAGGGGGGGGCTCGCTGGCTACACCTTC. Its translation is CATSSPLRGGLAGYTF.

CDR3 nucleotides: TGTGCCACCTCCCTGTTGGGAACAGGGGATGATGAGCAGTTCTTC. Amino acid sequence: CATSLLGTGDDEQFF. The rearrangement links TRBV15 to TRBJ2-1, with 7 bases that match TRBD1. Germline loops: CDR1 LNHNV, CDR2 YYDKDF (reference sequence). The CDR3 consists of 15 residues. Trimming removed 8 bases from V and 8 bases from J; junction bases left unmatched: 15.

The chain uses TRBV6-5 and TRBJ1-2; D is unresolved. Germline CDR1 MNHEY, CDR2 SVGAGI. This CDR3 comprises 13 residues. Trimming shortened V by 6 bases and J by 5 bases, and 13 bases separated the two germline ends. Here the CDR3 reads CASSSVWDYGYTF. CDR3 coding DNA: TGTGCCAGCAGCTCCGTCTGGGATTATGGCTACACCTTC.

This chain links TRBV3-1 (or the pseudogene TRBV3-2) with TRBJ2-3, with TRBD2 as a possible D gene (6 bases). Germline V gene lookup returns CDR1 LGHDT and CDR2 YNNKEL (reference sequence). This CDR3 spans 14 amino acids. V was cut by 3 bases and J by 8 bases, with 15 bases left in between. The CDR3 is CASSQAWGVGTQYF. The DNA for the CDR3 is TGTGCCAGCAGCCAGGCCTGGGGGGTAGGTACGCAGTATTTT.

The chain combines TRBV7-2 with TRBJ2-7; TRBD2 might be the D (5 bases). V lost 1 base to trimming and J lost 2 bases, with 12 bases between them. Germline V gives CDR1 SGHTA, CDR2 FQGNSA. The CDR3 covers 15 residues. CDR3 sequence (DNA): TGTGCCAGCAGCTTAGGTACGGTACTAGCCTACGAGCAGTACTTC. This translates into CASSLGTVLAYEQYF.

CDR3 region: CASSFGTGGTDTQYF. CDR3 nucleotides: TGTGCCAGCAGCTTCGGGACAGGGGGGACAGATACGCAGTATTTT. The chain links TRBV11-3 to TRBJ2-3, with TRBD1 matching over 11 bases. Germline lookup yields CDR1 SGHNT and CDR2 YENEEA. Unmatched junction bases numbered 2, after V lost 3 bases and J lost 3 bases. The CDR3 has 15 residues.

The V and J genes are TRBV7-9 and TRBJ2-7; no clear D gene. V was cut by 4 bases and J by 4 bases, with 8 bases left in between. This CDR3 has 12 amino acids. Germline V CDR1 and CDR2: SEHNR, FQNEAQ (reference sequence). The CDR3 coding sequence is TGTGCCAGCAGCTATACAGATTACGAGCAGTACTTC. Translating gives CASSYTDYEQYF.

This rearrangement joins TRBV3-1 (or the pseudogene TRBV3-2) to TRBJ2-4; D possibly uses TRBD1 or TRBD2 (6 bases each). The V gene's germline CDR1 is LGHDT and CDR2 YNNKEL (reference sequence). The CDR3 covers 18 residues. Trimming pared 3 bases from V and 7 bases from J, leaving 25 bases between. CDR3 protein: CASSQYDPGTQGPNIQYF. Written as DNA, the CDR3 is TGTGCCAGCAGCCAGTACGATCCCGGGACTCAGGGGCCTAACATTCAGTACTTC.

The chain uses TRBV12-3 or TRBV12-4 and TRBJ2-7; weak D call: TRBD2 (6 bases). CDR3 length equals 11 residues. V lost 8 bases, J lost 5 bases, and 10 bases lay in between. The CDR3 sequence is CASARGDEQYF. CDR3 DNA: TGTGCCAGCGCTCGCGGGGACGAGCAGTACTTC.

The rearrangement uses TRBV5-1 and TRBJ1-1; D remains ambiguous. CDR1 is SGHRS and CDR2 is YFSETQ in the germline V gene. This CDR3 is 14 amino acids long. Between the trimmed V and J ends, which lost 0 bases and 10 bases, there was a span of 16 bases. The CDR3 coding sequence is TGCGCCAGCAGCTTGGACCGTACTCCCTTGGGAGCTTTCTTT. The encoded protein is CASSLDRTPLGAFF.

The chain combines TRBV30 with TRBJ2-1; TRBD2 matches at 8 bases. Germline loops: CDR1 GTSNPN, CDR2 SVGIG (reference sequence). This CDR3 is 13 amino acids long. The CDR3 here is CVGIAGFYNEQFF. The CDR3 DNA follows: TGTGTCGGAATAGCGGGGTTCTACAATGAGCAGTTCTTC.

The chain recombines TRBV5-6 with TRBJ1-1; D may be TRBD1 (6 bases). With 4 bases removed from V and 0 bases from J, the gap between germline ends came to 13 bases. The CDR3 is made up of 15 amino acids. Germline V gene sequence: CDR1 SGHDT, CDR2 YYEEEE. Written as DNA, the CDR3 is TGTGCCAGCAGCGCAACCGACAGGATGAACACTGAAGCTTTCTTT. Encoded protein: CASSATDRMNTEAFF.

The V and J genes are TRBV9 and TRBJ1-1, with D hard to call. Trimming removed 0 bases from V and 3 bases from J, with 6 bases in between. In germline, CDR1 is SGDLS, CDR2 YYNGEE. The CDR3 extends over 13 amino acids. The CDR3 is CASSVEPDTEAFF. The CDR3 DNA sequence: TGTGCCAGCAGCGTAGAGCCGGACACTGAAGCTTTCTTT.

CDR3 in DNA: TGTGCCAGCACCTCAGGGGGGGGGAACACTGAAGCTTTCTTT. It specifies CASTSGGGNTEAFF. The chain recombines TRBV3-1 (or the pseudogene TRBV3-2) with TRBJ1-1; 7 positions agree with TRBD1. V shed 7 bases, J shed 1 base, and the junction held 6 bases outside the gene matches. The CDR3 is 14 residues long. CDR1 LGHDT and CDR2 YNNKEL come from the germline V gene (reference sequence).

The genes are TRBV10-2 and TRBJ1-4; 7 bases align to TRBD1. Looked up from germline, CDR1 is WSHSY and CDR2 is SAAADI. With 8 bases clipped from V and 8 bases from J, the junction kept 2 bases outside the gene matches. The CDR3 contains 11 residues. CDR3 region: CASADREKLFF. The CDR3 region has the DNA TGCGCCAGCGCGGACAGGGAAAAACTGTTTTTT.

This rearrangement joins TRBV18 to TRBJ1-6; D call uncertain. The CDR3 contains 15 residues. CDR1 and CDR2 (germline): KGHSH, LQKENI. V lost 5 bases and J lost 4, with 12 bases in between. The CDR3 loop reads CASSIGPPYNSPLHF. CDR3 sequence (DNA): TGTGCCAGCTCAATCGGGCCACCGTATAATTCACCCCTCCACTTT. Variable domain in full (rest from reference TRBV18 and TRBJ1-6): NAGVMQNPRHLVRRRGQEARLRCSPMKGHSHVYWYRQLPEEGLKFMVYLQKENIIDESGMPKERFSAEFPKEGPSILRIQQVVRGDSAAYFCASSIGPPYNSPLHFGNGTRLTVT.

The CDR3 region is CASSLSGDPAGKNIQYF. CDR3 nucleotide sequence: TGCGCCAGCAGCTTGAGTGGGGATCCGGCGGGCAAAAACATTCAGTACTTC. The chain links TRBV5-1 to TRBJ2-4; a weak D match, TRBD2 (5 bases). V gave up 1 base and J gave up 3 bases, with 17 bases separating them. The germline gives CDR1 SGHRS, CDR2 YFSETQ. The CDR3 is 17 amino acids.

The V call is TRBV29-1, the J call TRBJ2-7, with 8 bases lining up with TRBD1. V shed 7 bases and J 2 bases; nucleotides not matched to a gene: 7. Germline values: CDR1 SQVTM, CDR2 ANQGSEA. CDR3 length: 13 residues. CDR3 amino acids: CSGGDRGAYEQYF. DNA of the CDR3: TGCAGCGGCGGTGACAGGGGTGCCTACGAGCAGTACTTC.